This note documents a single T cell receptor beta chain sequence. Its specificity is not known. The data were obtained in a study of shared clonotypes between healthy human individuals. On the study more broadly: Plates per donor: three CD4 naive, three CD4 memory, two CD8 naive, one CD8 memory.

Study-level results: In general, naive subsets displayed greater estimated richness than memory subsets did. Measured sharing among donors was expected to vary with sequencing depth.

Method: immunoSEQ multiplex PCR; TCRdb's copy keeps in-frame clones and lacks some. The table records fewer than 2.5 million clones, approximately 93% of them present only once. Among the donors, all were Caucasian adults who lived in Nashville, Tennessee. V lost 3 bases, J lost 5 bases, and 19 bases lay in between. The CDR3 contains 16 residues. CDR1 MNHEY and CDR2 SVGAGI come from the germline V gene. The clonotype comes from a young man in good health. Some clones in this sample may be carry-over from other donors' samples. The chain couples TRBV6-5 to TRBJ2-5, with D possibly TRBD2 on 5 matching bases. Material: naive CD4+ T cells from PBMCs. Described subset: CD45RA+ positively selected. The CDR3 nucleotides are TGTGCCAGCAGTTATGGGCCTAGCCGATTGGGGGAGACCCAGTACTTC. Translation: CASSYGPSRLGETQYF.